Given below is one T cell receptor beta chain in context. Its specificity is not known. The data derive from a study of CD8 T cells in ankylosing spondylitis. Findings of the study overall: Eight or nine highly homologous variants formed a TCR beta motif that appeared characteristic of ankylosing spondylitis blood.

This CDR3 has 13 amino acids. Germline CDR1 SGHRS, CDR2 YFSETQ. Trimming cost V 4 bases and J 3 bases; bases outside gene matches: 4. TCRdb reprocessed the 5' RACE reads with MiXCR, giving one entry per CDR3 protein. The sample carries more than 650,000 distinct CDR3 sequences, 12% recorded once. The rearrangement uses TRBV5-1 and TRBJ2-7; 7 bases line up with TRBD1. The source is a male donor with ankylosing spondylitis. Specimen: blood, either unsorted or a sorted T cell fraction (not recorded which). The CDR3 sequence is CASSIGQDYEQYF. CDR3 nucleotides: TGCGCCAGCAGCATTGGACAGGACTACGAGCAGTACTTC.